Listed here is a single T cell receptor beta chain. Its antigen is unidentified. Trimming removed 3 bases at V and 0 bases at J, with 21 bases between. The CDR3 has 18 residues. CDR1 and CDR2 from the germline V gene are MNHEY and SMNVEV (reference sequence). The data are from a study of OX40 agonist ivuxolimab in advanced cancers. Study information: Dosing consisted of intravenous ivuxolimab at 0.01 to 10 mg/kg every 2 weeks. Participants, 65% to 85% male, averaged approximately 60 years of age, ranging from about 23 to 90. Study-wide results and limits: Normalized expansion of T-cell clones was also low for some nonresponders.

Repertoires were generated with immunoSEQ multiplex PCR, while TCRdb's copy carries only in-frame clones and drops some. The repertoire holds some 67,000 clones, with around 88% as singletons. This sequence was found in an adult with an advanced solid tumor such as melanoma, head and neck, liver or kidney cancer. This chain joins TRBV27 and TRBJ2-7; tentative D call: TRBD1 (6 bases). Specimen: CD4+ or CD8+ T cells sorted from blood, collected in a trial of the OX40 agonist ivuxolimab. The CDR3: CASSLVPFWDNPSYEQYF. The CDR3 region has the DNA TGTGCCAGCAGTTTGGTACCCTTTTGGGACAATCCCTCCTACGAGCAGTACTTC.